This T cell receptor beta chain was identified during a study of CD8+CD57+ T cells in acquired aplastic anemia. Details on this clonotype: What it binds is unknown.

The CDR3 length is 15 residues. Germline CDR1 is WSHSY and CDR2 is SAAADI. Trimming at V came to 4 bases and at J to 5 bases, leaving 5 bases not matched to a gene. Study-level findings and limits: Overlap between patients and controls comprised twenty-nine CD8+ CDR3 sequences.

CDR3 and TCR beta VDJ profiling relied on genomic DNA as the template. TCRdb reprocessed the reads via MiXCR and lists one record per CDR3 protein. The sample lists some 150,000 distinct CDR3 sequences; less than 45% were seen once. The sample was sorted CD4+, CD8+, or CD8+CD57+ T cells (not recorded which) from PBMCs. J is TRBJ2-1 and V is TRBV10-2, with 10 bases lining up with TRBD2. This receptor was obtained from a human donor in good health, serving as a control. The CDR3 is CASSALAGRDNEQFF. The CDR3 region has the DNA TGCGCCAGCAGTGCACTAGCGGGGCGGGACAATGAGCAGTTCTTC.